This T cell receptor (beta chain) was identified during a study of cytomegalovirus exposure and HLA in healthy donors. The wider study: For the roughly 390 genotyped donors, roughly 81% fell within the Caucasian-associated ancestry cluster. Study-level results: Being productive about 90% or about 30% of the time was typical of most TCR beta V segments in an earlier analysis.

The CDR3 sequence is 16 residues long. Germline V lookup: CDR1 LNHDA, CDR2 SQIVND (reference sequence). V lost 7 bases and J lost 2; bases outside the gene matches: 9. Notes on this clone: The target antigen is unknown.

Primers: 60 Vbeta forward and 13 Jbeta reverse. Under the authors' procedure: Later analysis identified 88 million or so unique TCR beta chains, some 10 million shared. Method: immunoSEQ multiplex PCR; TCRdb's copy keeps in-frame clones and lacks some. The DNA gave D and trimming, while V, J and clone size come from that table. The table shows 150,000 to 200,000 clones, with over 60% occurring only once. This chain joins TRBV19 and TRBJ2-2; 8 bases map to TRBD2. Sequenced material: PBMCs. This sequence originates from a woman aged 40 to 55 in good health and CMV-seronegative. The CDR3 bases are TGTGCCAGTAATGGGGCGGGGGGCCTCAACACCGGGGAGCTGTTTTTT. Translating it yields CASNGAGGLNTGELFF. The full variable domain, rest sourced from reference TRBV19 and TRBJ2-2, is DGGITQSPKYLFRKEGQNVTLSCEQNLNHDAMYWYRQDPGQGLRLIYYSQIVNDFQKGDIAEGYSVSREKKESFPLTVTSAQKNPTAFYLCASNGAGGLNTGELFFGEGSRLTVL.